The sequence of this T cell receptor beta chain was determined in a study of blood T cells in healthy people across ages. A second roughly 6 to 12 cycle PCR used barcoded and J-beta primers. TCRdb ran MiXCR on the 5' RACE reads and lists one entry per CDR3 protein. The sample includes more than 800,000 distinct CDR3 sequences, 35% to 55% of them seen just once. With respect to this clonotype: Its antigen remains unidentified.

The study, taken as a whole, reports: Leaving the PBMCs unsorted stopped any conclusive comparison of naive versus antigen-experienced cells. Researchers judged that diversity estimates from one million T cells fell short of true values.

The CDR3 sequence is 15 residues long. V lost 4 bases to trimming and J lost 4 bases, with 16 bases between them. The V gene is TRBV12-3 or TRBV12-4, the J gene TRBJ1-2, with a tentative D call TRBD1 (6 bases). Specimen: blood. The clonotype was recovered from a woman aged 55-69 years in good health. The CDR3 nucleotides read TGTGCCAGCAGTTCCCCTGTTACAGGGCGCTATGGCTACACCTTC. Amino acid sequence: CASSSPVTGRYGYTF.